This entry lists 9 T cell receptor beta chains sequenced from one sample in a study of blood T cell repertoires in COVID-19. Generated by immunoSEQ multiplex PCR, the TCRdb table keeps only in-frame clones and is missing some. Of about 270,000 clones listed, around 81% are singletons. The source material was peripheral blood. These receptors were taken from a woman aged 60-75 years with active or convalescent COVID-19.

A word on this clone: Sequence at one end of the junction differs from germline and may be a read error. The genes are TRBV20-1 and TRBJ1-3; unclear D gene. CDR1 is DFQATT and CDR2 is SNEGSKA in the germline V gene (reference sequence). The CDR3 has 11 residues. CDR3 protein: CSARVGDTIYF. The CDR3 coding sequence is TGCAGTGCCAGAGTTGGAGACACCATATATTTT.

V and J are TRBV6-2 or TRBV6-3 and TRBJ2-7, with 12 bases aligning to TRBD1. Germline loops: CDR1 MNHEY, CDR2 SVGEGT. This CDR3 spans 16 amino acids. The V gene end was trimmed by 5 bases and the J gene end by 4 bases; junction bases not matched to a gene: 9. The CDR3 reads CASSDPGQGARYEQYF. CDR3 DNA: TGTGCCAGCAGTGACCCGGGACAGGGGGCGCGATACGAGCAGTACTTC.

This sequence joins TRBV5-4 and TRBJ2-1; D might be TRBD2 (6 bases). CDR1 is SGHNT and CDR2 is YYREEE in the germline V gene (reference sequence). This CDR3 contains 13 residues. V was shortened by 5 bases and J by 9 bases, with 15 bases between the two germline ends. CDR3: CASRYGRGGEQFF. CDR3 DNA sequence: TGTGCCAGCAGGTACGGGCGGGGCGGTGAGCAGTTCTTC. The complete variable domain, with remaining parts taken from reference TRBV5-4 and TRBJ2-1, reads ETGVTQSPTHLIKTRGQQVTLRCSSQSGHNTVSWYQQALGQGPQFIFQYYREEENGRGNFPPRFSGLQFPNYSSELNVNALELDDSALYLCASRYGRGGEQFFGPGTRLTVL.

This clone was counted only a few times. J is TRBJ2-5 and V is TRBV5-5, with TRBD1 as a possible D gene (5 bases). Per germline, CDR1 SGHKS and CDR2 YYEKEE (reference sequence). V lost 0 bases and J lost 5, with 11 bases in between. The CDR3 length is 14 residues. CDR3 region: CASSLVRARETQYF. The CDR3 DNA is TGTGCCAGCAGCTTGGTCAGGGCCCGGGAGACCCAGTACTTC.

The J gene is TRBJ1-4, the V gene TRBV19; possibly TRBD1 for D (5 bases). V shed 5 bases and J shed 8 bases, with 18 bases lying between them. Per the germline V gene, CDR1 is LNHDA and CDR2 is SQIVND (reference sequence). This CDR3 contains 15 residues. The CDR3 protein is CASSPSDIKGEKLFF. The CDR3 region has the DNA TGTGCCAGTAGTCCTTCGGACATAAAGGGGGAAAAACTGTTTTTT.

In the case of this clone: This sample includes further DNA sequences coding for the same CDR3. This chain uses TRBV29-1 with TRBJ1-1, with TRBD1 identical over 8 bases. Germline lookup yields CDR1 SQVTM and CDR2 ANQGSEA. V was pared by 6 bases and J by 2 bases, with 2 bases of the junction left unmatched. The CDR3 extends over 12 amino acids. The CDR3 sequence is CSVGQGNTEAFF. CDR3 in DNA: TGCAGCGTCGGACAGGGTAACACTGAAGCTTTCTTT.

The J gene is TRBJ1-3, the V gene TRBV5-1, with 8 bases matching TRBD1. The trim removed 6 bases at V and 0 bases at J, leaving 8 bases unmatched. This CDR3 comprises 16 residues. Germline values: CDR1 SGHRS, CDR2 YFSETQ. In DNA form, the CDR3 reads TGCGCCAGCACCCAGGGGGCCGGGGGCTCTGGAAACACCATATATTTT. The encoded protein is CASTQGAGGSGNTIYF.

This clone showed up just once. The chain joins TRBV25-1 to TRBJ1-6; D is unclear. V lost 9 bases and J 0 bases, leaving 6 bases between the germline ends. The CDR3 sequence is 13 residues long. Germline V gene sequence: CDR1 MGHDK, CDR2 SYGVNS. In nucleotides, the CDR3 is TGTGCCAGTCAAATCTCCTATAATTCACCCCTCCACTTT. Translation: CASQISYNSPLHF. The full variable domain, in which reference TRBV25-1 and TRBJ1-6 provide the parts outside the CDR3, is EADIYQTPRYLVIGTGKKITLECSQTMGHDKMYWYQQDPGMELHLIHYSYGVNSTEKGDLSSESTVSRIRTEHFPLTLESARPSHTSQYLCASQISYNSPLHFGNGTRLTVT.

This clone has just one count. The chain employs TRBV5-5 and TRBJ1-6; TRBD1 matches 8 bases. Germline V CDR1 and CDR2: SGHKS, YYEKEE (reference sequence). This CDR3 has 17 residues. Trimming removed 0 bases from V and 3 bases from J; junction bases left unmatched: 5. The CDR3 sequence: CASSLEAGGNYNSPLHF. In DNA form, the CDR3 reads TGTGCCAGCAGCTTGGAGGCAGGGGGCAACTATAATTCACCCCTCCACTTT.